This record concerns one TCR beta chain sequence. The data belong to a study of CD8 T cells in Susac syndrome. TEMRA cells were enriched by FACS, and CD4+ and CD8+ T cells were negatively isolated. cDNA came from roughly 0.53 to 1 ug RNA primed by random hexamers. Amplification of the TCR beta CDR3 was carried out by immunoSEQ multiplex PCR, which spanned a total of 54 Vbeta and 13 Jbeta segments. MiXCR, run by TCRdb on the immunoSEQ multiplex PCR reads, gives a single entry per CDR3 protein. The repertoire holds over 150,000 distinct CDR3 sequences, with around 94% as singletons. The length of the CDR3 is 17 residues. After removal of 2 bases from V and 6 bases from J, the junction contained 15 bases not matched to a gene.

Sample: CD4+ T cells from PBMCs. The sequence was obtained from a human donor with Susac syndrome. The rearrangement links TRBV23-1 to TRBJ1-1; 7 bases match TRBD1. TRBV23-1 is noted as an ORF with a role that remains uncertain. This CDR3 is CASSQDSGRGLTSEAFF. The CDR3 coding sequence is TGCGCCAGCAGTCAAGACTCGGGAAGGGGGCTTACGTCTGAAGCTTTCTTT.